The rows below give T cell receptor beta chains drawn from one sample of a study of response to subunit inactivated influenza vaccine. In TCRdb, the RT-PCR reads were re-called with MiXCR into one record per CDR3 protein. The data show around 580,000 distinct CDR3 sequences, 14% seen once. Here the sequenced sample was PBMCs from blood, taken approximately 13 days after vaccination. These receptors all stem from a man between 45 and 60 years old who received an inactivated influenza vaccine. The CDR3 runs from the conserved cysteine through the conserved F or W. The order of the fields is V gene, D gene, clone size, J gene, CDR3 length, CDR3 DNA, CDR3 protein. D genes are given only for firm matches. Clone size is shown for a subset of rows, as once, few, many or a class of expanded clone.

TRBV7-2	NA	NA	TRBJ2-1	15	TGTGCCAGCAGCCCGGACTACCCACGGGGAGTGGAGCAGTTCTTC	CASSPDYPRGVEQFF
TRBV20-1	TRBD2	NA	TRBJ2-3	13	TGCAGTGCTAGTCCCGGGGGGGCAGATACGCAGTATTTT	CSASPGGADTQYF
TRBV18	NA	NA	TRBJ2-7	14	TGTGCCAGCTCAGATCGGCTGGAGCACTACGAGCAGTACTTC	CASSDRLEHYEQYF
TRBV4-1	TRBD1	once	TRBJ2-1	15	TGCGCCAGCAGCCAGGAGGACCCCGGGACAGGGGGACTGTTCTTC	CASSQEDPGTGGLFF
TRBV7-2	NA	many	TRBJ2-2	16	TGTGCCAGCAGCTTAGCGCAGGGGAGGAGCACCGGGGAGCTGTTTTTT	CASSLAQGRSTGELFF
TRBV21-1	NA	few	TRBJ1-4	14	TGTGCCAGCAGCATAAGGGACAGGGACGAAAAACTGTTTTTT	CASSIRDRDEKLFF
TRBV3-1	NA	few	TRBJ1-1	14	TGTGCCAGCCAGCCGGGTTTGGGTAACACTGAAGCTTTCTTT	CASQPGLGNTEAFF
TRBV2	NA	NA	TRBJ2-3	14	TGTGCCAGCAGGATACGTCGCGACTTTCATACGCAGTATTTT	CASRIRRDFHTQYF
TRBV9	NA	NA	TRBJ2-1	15	TGTGCCAGCAGCGTAGACGGGGGGCCCGGCAATGAGCAGTTCTTC	CASSVDGGPGNEQFF
TRBV7-9	NA	many	TRBJ1-5	15	TGTGCCAGCAGCTCCGACGGGGGTTACTATCAGCCCCAGCATTTT	CASSSDGGYYQPQHF
TRBV4-2	TRBD1	few	TRBJ1-3	15	TGTGCCAGCAGCCAAGCCCGGGACAGGGGAAACACCATATATTTT	CASSQARDRGNTIYF
TRBV11-2	NA	NA	TRBJ2-5	13	TGTGCCAGCAGCCTAAGGTCTCGGGAGACCCAGTACTTC	CASSLRSRETQYF
TRBV2	NA	few	TRBJ1-1	14	TGTGCCAGCAGTGCATCGAGCACCAACACTGAAGCTTTCTTT	CASSASSTNTEAFF
TRBV11-2	NA	NA	TRBJ2-7	12	TGTGCCAGCAGCTTAGATCTCTCCGAGCAGTACTTC	CASSLDLSEQYF